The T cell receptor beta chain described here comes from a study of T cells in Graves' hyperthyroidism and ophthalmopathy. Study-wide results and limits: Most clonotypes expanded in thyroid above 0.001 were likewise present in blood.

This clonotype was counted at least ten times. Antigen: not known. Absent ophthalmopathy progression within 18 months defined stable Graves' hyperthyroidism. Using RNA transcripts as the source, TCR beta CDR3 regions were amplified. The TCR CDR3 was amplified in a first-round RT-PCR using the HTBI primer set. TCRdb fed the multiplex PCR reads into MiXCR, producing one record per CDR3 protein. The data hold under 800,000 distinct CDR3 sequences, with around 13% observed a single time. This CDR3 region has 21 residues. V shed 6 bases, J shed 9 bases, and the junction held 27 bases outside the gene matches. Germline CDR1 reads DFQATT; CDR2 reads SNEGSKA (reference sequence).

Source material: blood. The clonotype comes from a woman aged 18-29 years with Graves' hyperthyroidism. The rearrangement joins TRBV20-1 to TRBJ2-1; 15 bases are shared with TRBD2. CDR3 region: CSAPTGIWTSGRAQWGIEQFF. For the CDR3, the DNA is TGCAGTGCCCCCACAGGAATATGGACTAGCGGGAGGGCCCAGTGGGGAATTGAGCAGTTCTTC.